These 16 T cell receptor beta chains originate from one sample sequenced in a study of Ad26.COV2.S vaccination and SARS-CoV-2 variants. Treatment described: about 20 received Ad26.COV2.S at low or high dose, single or two shots; about five received placebo; per-sample allocation not given. Vaccine and placebo recipients were sampled on day 63 after the first injection. TCRdb's copy holds only in-frame clones and misses some; the assay was immunoSEQ multiplex PCR. Of approximately 280,000 clones in the sample, over 75% were seen once. The sequencing here drew on peripheral blood, taken in a trial of Ad26.COV2.S vaccine versus placebo. These receptors all come from a person aged 18-60 years who received the Ad26.COV2.S COVID-19 vaccine or a placebo.

The V and J genes are TRBV5-4 and TRBJ2-7, with TRBD2 matching over 8 bases. Unmatched junction bases numbered 13, after V lost 4 bases and J lost 4 bases. Germline assignment: CDR1 SGHNT and CDR2 YYREEE (reference sequence). The CDR3 spans 16 residues. The CDR3 nucleotides are TGTGCCAGCAGCACCAGTCGGGGGGGAAGGGAGTACGAGCAGTACTTC. Its translation: CASSTSRGGREYEQYF.

CDR3 sequence (DNA): TGTGCCAGTAGTATAATGGGACAGAACCACTATGGCTACACCTTC. It translates to CASSIMGQNHYGYTF. The chain has TRBV19 and TRBJ1-2; TRBD1 matches at 7 bases. Trimming cost V 2 bases and J 3 bases; bases outside gene matches: 6. The CDR3 spans 15 residues. CDR1 and CDR2 from the germline V gene are LNHDA and SQIVND (reference sequence).

The chain is built from TRBV7-2 and TRBJ2-1, with a tentative D call TRBD2 (6 bases). Trimming took 6 bases from V and 4 from J, leaving 13 bases between them. Germline V gene lookup returns CDR1 SGHTA and CDR2 FQGNSA. CDR3 length: 14 residues. The CDR3 DNA follows: TGTGCCAGCAGTCGGGACTCAGGGTACAATGAGCAGTTCTTC. Translating gives CASSRDSGYNEQFF.

This clone was seen a handful of times. The gene calls are TRBV4-1 and TRBJ1-5; D is unclear. There are 13 residues in the CDR3. Trimming stripped 0 bases from V and 7 bases from J, with 7 bases between. Germline V gene sequence: CDR1 MGHRA, CDR2 YSYEKL. The CDR3 region is CASSQERGQPQHF. The DNA of the CDR3 is TGCGCCAGCAGCCAAGAGCGAGGACAGCCCCAGCATTTT.

This rearrangement joins TRBV30 to TRBJ2-7; TRBD1 matches 8 bases. The junction had 12 bases not matched to a gene; V was cut back by 2 bases and J by 6 bases. The CDR3 totals 15 residues. Germline CDR1 reads GTSNPN; CDR2 reads SVGIG (reference sequence). Here the CDR3 reads CAWSLTYDRGGEQYF. CDR3 bases: TGTGCCTGGAGTCTAACATATGACAGGGGTGGCGAGCAGTACTTC. Looking up the rest from reference TRBV30 and TRBJ2-7 gives the full variable domain: SQTIHQWPATLVQPVGSPLSLECTVEGTSNPNLYWYRQAAGRGLQLLFYSVGIGQISSEVPQNLSASRPQDRQFILSSKKLLLSDSGFYLCAWSLTYDRGGEQYFGPGTRLTVT.

The rearrangement joins TRBV7-9 to TRBJ1-4, with D perhaps TRBD1 (5 bases). This CDR3 has 13 amino acids. Trimming removed 5 bases from V and 15 bases from J, with 19 bases in between. Per germline, CDR1 SEHNR and CDR2 FQNEAQ (reference sequence). The CDR3 nucleotides are TGTGCCAGCAGCCCCCGGGGGAGGCCCCGGTTGTTTTTT. Amino acid sequence: CASSPRGRPRLFF.

J is TRBJ2-3 and V is TRBV30; 8 bases match TRBD2. The germline CDR1 and CDR2 sequences are GTSNPN and SVGIG (reference sequence). Trimming removed 0 bases from V and 6 bases from J; junction bases left unmatched: 5. This CDR3 spans 14 amino acids. The CDR3: CAWSVRRGGDTQYF. CDR3 sequence (DNA): TGTGCCTGGAGTGTCCGACGGGGGGGTGATACGCAGTATTTT.

In nucleotides, the CDR3 is TGTGCCAGCTCCCTGGGACAGGGGGCTGGTGGGGCCAACGTCCTGACTTTC. Its translation: CASSLGQGAGGANVLTF. The chain combines TRBV18 with TRBJ2-6, with 12 bases aligning to TRBD1. This CDR3 has 17 residues. The germline V gene has CDR1 KGHSH and CDR2 LQKENI. Trimming removed 6 bases from V and 3 bases from J; junction bases left unmatched: 6.

J is TRBJ1-5 and V is TRBV5-4; 7 nucleotides match TRBD1. The J segment lost 4 bases and the V segment lost 4 bases, leaving 8 bases of the junction unmatched. Germline V gene data show CDR1 as SGHNT and CDR2 as YYREEE (reference sequence). The CDR3 totals 15 residues. The CDR3 sequence: CASSQGGSGNQPQHF. The CDR3 region has the DNA TGTGCCAGCAGCCAGGGGGGAAGTGGAAATCAGCCCCAGCATTTT.

The chain couples TRBV19 to TRBJ1-5; 7 nucleotides line up with TRBD1. The ends lost 6 bases at V and 5 bases at J; junction bases unmatched: 10. CDR1 is LNHDA, CDR2 SQIVND, per germline (reference sequence). This CDR3 spans 15 amino acids. The CDR3 sequence is CASRDSDRVDQPQHF. The CDR3 nucleotides are TGTGCCAGTAGGGATTCAGACAGGGTAGATCAGCCCCAGCATTTT.

The chain combines TRBV7-9 with TRBJ2-7; possible D gene TRBD1, 5 bases. CDR3 size: 13 residues. Trimming took 10 bases from V and 0 from J, leaving 13 bases between them. Germline V gene data show CDR1 as SEHNR and CDR2 as FQNEAQ (reference sequence). CDR3 coding DNA: TGTGCCACCTCCGACAGACTCTCCTACGAGCAGTACTTC. This gives the protein CATSDRLSYEQYF. Combining the CDR3 with reference TRBV7-9 and TRBJ2-7 gives the whole variable domain DTGVSQNPRHKITKRGQNVTFRCDPISEHNRLYWYRQTLGQGPEFLTYFQNEAQLEKSRLLSDRFSAERPKGSFSTLEIQRTEQGDSAMYLCATSDRLSYEQYFGPGTRLTVT.

V and J are TRBV3-1 (or the pseudogene TRBV3-2) and TRBJ1-2, with a possible D match to TRBD1 (5 bases). The CDR3 length is 13 residues. Germline V gene lookup returns CDR1 LGHDT and CDR2 YNNKEL (reference sequence). V was trimmed by 4 bases and J by 2 bases, leaving 8 bases between them. CDR3 nucleotides: TGTGCCAGCAGCCCGGACATCAACTATGGCTACACCTTC. Translating it yields CASSPDINYGYTF.

The J gene is TRBJ2-7, the V gene TRBV13; possible D gene TRBD2, 5 bases. Germline lookup yields CDR1 PRHDT and CDR2 FYEKMQ (reference sequence). The CDR3 has 13 residues. The germline V and J ends were trimmed by 3 bases and 0 bases, with 6 bases remaining between them. CDR3 sequence: CASSFGSSYEQYF. The CDR3 DNA follows: TGTGCCAGCAGCTTTGGGAGCTCCTACGAGCAGTACTTC.

This rearrangement joins TRBV5-1 to TRBJ2-1; D is ambiguous. V was cut by 0 bases and J by 10 bases, with 11 bases left in between. This CDR3 comprises 13 residues. CDR1 and CDR2 (germline): SGHRS, YFSETQ. CDR3 nucleotides: TGCGCCAGCAGCTTGGACTACCAGGACGAGCAGTTCTTC. It yields the protein CASSLDYQDEQFF.

The chain couples TRBV7-8 to TRBJ2-7; D is unclear. The CDR3 contains 13 residues. V lost 5 bases and J lost 7, with 15 bases in between. Germline V gene lookup returns CDR1 SGHVS and CDR2 FQNEAQ. The CDR3 DNA reads as TGTGCCAGCAGCCGAGGCGTCAACTGGGAGCAGTACTTC. Its protein product is CASSRGVNWEQYF.

The CDR3 sequence is CASSQDRGNEQYF. CDR3 nucleotides: TGCGCCAGCAGCCAAGATAGGGGCAACGAGCAGTACTTC. This chain joins TRBV4-3 and TRBJ2-7; a weak D match, TRBD1 (5 bases). Per the germline V gene, CDR1 is LGHNA and CDR2 is YSLEER. Trimming pared 0 bases from V and 5 bases from J, leaving 8 bases between. The CDR3 runs to 13 residues.